The entry below describes one T cell receptor (beta chain). The data derive from a study of CD8 T cells in Susac syndrome. Germline V gene sequence: CDR1 LGHDT, CDR2 YNNKEL (reference sequence). The junction had 5 bases not matched to a gene; V was cut back by 7 bases and J by 5 bases. This CDR3 has 14 residues. The RNA input was about 0.5 to 1 ug, and it was reverse transcribed with random hexamers. TCRdb recomputed calls from the immunoSEQ multiplex PCR reads with MiXCR, one row per CDR3 protein. The sample consists of over 100,000 distinct CDR3 sequences, approximately 96% of them appearing once. Sequencing was done on a sample of CD4+ T cells from PBMCs. The gene calls are TRBV3-1 and TRBJ2-1; 10 bases are shared with TRBD2. This TCR came from a human donor with Susac syndrome. In nucleotides, the CDR3 is TGTGCCAGCAAGCTAGCGGGAGACCACAATGAGCAGTTCTTC. Protein product: CASKLAGDHNEQFF.